These 18 T cell receptor beta chains were sequenced from one sample in a study of T cells in localized non-small cell lung cancer. Only in-frame clones appear in the TCRdb table, and some are missing; sequencing was by immunoSEQ multiplex PCR. Among 20,000 to 25,000 clones listed, around 85% were seen once. Material: peripheral blood, obtained before any cancer treatment. Receptor source: a man aged 40 to 70 with stage I lung adenocarcinoma.

The chain joins TRBV7-9 to TRBJ1-1, with D maybe TRBD1 (6 bases). Trimming cost V 5 bases and J 3 bases, with 13 bases left between them. The CDR3 runs to 14 residues. Germline loops: CDR1 SEHNR, CDR2 FQNEAQ (reference sequence). The CDR3, as DNA: TGTGCCAGCAGCATTAGGGGGGGTGACACTGAAGCTTTCTTT. Translation gives CASSIRGGDTEAFF.

The chain joins TRBV5-1 to TRBJ2-2; TRBD2 might be the D (6 bases). This CDR3 has 14 amino acids. CDR1 is SGHRS and CDR2 is YFSETQ in the germline V gene. V gave up 2 bases and J gave up 4 bases, with 9 bases separating them. CDR3 in amino acids: CASSFSGFTGELFF. The CDR3 nucleotides read TGCGCCAGCAGCTTTAGCGGTTTCACCGGGGAGCTGTTTTTT. The full variable domain, completed using reference TRBV5-1 and TRBJ2-2, is KAGVTQTPRYLIKTRGQQVTLSCSPISGHRSVSWYQQTPGQGLQFLFEYFSETQRNKGNFPGRFSGRQFSNSRSEMNVSTLELGDSALYLCASSFSGFTGELFFGEGSRLTVL.

V is TRBV19 and J is TRBJ2-1; D is undetermined. Trimming removed 3 bases from V and 2 bases from J, with 8 bases in between. CDR1 LNHDA and CDR2 SQIVND come from the germline V gene (reference sequence). The CDR3 is 14 amino acids. The CDR3 reads CASSMSTAYNEQFF. For the CDR3, the DNA is TGTGCCAGTAGTATGAGCACAGCCTACAATGAGCAGTTCTTC.

This clone was found once. V and J are TRBV27 and TRBJ2-5; 8 bases agree with TRBD2. CDR3 length: 13 amino acids. V lost 3 bases, J lost 6 bases, and 3 bases stayed unmatched. Germline values: CDR1 MNHEY, CDR2 SMNVEV (reference sequence). The CDR3: CASSFGLAKTQYF. DNA for the CDR3: TGTGCCAGCAGTTTCGGACTAGCCAAGACCCAGTACTTC.

The table lists this clone with a count of one. The rearrangement uses TRBV4-3 and TRBJ2-7; the D gene could be TRBD1 or TRBD2 (7 bases each). Trimming left V 0 bases short and J 2 bases short, with 20 bases between. The V gene's germline CDR1 is LGHNA and CDR2 YSLEER. CDR3 length: 18 amino acids. The CDR3 is CASSQDAGRGRWAYEQYF. The CDR3 DNA is TGCGCCAGCAGCCAAGATGCGGGGAGGGGGCGGTGGGCCTACGAGCAGTACTTC.

CDR3 DNA sequence: TGTGCCAGTAGTATAACCCCAACTGGGAACACTGAAGCTTTCTTT. This encodes CASSITPTGNTEAFF. The chain couples TRBV19 to TRBJ1-1; D not certain. In germline, CDR1 is LNHDA, CDR2 SQIVND (reference sequence). Trimming stripped 2 bases from V and 1 base from J, with 11 bases between. The CDR3 is made up of 15 amino acids.

V and J are TRBV7-2 and TRBJ2-1; D is ambiguous. CDR1 SGHTA and CDR2 FQGNSA come from the germline V gene. The CDR3 has 15 amino acids. V lost 5 bases, J lost 0 bases, and 11 bases lay in between. The CDR3 protein is CASSRYSSSYNEQFF. The CDR3 nucleotides are TGTGCCAGCAGCCGTTACTCGAGCTCCTACAATGAGCAGTTCTTC.

The chain is built from TRBV7-9 and TRBJ2-1, with TRBD2 matching over 7 bases. Germline-derived CDR1 and CDR2 are SEHNR and FQNEAQ (reference sequence). The CDR3 consists of 17 residues. V shed 1 base, J shed 3 bases, and the junction held 9 bases outside the gene matches. The DNA of the CDR3 is TGTGCCAGCAGCTTAGGGGTTAAGCGGGGCCGCTACAATGAGCAGTTCTTC. It translates to CASSLGVKRGRYNEQFF.

The chain uses TRBV19 and TRBJ1-1; D gene unclear. Trimming pared 1 base from V and 5 bases from J, leaving 11 bases between. Germline loops: CDR1 LNHDA, CDR2 SQIVND (reference sequence). The CDR3 totals 14 residues. The DNA of the CDR3 is TGTGCCAGTAGTATAGGAGGCCTCGGGACTGAAGCTTTCTTT. Its translation: CASSIGGLGTEAFF.

The chain couples TRBV4-1 to TRBJ2-3; D is perhaps TRBD2 (6 bases). The ends were cut back, 1 base at V and 0 bases at J, with 11 bases in the middle. Germline CDR1 is MGHRA and CDR2 is YSYEKL. The CDR3 loop spans 16 amino acids. The DNA of the CDR3 is TGCGCCAGCAGCCAAGGGGGGGTCCTTAGCACAGATACGCAGTATTTT. It specifies CASSQGGVLSTDTQYF.

In nucleotides, the CDR3 is TGTGCCAGTAGTATAGATGTGGGTGTACTCTACGAGCAGTACTTC. This encodes CASSIDVGVLYEQYF. The chain links TRBV19 to TRBJ2-7; no definite D call. V lost 0 bases and J 3 bases, leaving 12 bases between the germline ends. This CDR3 is 15 amino acids long. Germline V gives CDR1 LNHDA, CDR2 SQIVND (reference sequence).

The genes are TRBV7-6 and TRBJ1-5, with 7 bases fitting TRBD1. Germline trimming cut 6 bases from V and 3 bases from J; bases unmatched to any gene: 5. The CDR3 has 14 residues. Germline CDR1 reads SGHVS; CDR2 reads FNYEAQ. CDR3 sequence: CASSWDSSNQPQHF. In DNA form, the CDR3 reads TGTGCCAGCAGTTGGGACAGCTCCAATCAGCCCCAGCATTTT.

The J gene is TRBJ2-1, the V gene TRBV7-6, with TRBD1 matching 7 bases. The ends lost 1 base at V and 7 bases at J; junction bases unmatched: 7. CDR1 and CDR2 (germline): SGHVS, FNYEAQ. The CDR3 has 15 residues. CDR3 DNA: TGTGCCAGCAGCTTAGGTCCCGGGACAGCGAATGAGCAGTTCTTC. Translating it yields CASSLGPGTANEQFF.

The chain has TRBV11-3 and TRBJ1-5; D remains ambiguous. This CDR3 has 14 amino acids. The V gene lost 5 bases and the J gene lost 2 bases, with 10 bases spanning the gap. Looked up from germline, CDR1 is SGHNT and CDR2 is YENEEA. In DNA, the CDR3 is TGTGCCAGCAGCCCTTACAGCGGCAATCAGCCCCAGCATTTT. Translating gives CASSPYSGNQPQHF.

This clone was detected once. The rearrangement joins TRBV2 to TRBJ1-2; D call uncertain. This CDR3 contains 13 residues. Per germline, CDR1 SNHLY and CDR2 FYNNEI. With 5 bases removed from V and 0 bases from J, the gap between germline ends came to 7 bases. The CDR3 protein is CASSSTANYGYTF. CDR3 bases: TGTGCCAGCAGTTCCACAGCTAACTATGGCTACACCTTC.

The rearrangement links TRBV4-3 to TRBJ2-1, with TRBD2 matching over 7 bases. Germline V gene lookup returns CDR1 LGHNA and CDR2 YSLEER. The CDR3 extends over 15 amino acids. The ends lost 0 bases at V and 6 bases at J; junction bases unmatched: 5. The CDR3 loop is CASSQEGLPTNEQFF. The CDR3, as DNA: TGCGCCAGCAGCCAAGAGGGACTACCTACCAATGAGCAGTTCTTC.

This chain links TRBV2 with TRBJ1-5; D unresolved. Trimming stripped 4 bases from V and 6 bases from J, with 13 bases between. The germline gives CDR1 SNHLY, CDR2 FYNNEI. The CDR3 is made up of 14 amino acids. The CDR3 loop is CASSGQSATQPQHF. DNA of the CDR3: TGTGCCAGCAGTGGGCAGTCCGCCACTCAGCCCCAGCATTTT.

The genes are TRBV7-8 and TRBJ2-7; 11 bases fit TRBD2. The junction had 7 bases not matched to a gene; V was cut back by 5 bases and J by 7 bases. The length of the CDR3 is 14 residues. In germline, CDR1 is SGHVS, CDR2 FQNEAQ. Here the CDR3 DNA reads TGTGCCAGCAGCGCCTGGAGACTAGCGGGAGAGCAGTACTTC. Protein: CASSAWRLAGEQYF.